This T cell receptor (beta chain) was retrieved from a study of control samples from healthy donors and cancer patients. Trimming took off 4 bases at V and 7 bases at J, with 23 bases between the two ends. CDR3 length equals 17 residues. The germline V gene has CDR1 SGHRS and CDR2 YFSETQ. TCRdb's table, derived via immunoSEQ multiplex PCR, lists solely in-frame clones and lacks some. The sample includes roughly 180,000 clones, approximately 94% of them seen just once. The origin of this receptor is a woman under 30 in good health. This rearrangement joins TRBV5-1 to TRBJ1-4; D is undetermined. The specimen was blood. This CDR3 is CASSRTFSPPLREKLFF. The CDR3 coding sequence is TGCGCCAGCAGCCGTACTTTTTCTCCCCCACTACGTGAAAAACTGTTTTTT.